A single sample gave rise to the 20 T cell receptor beta chains below, sequenced in a study of PD-1 blockade in classical Hodgkin lymphoma. The table came from immunoSEQ multiplex PCR; TCRdb's copy has only in-frame clones and leaves some out. In the table there are just over 50,000 clones, roughly 73% of which are singletons. Each and every patient relapsed after autologous stem cell transplantation, and patients got differing brentuximab vedotin exposure. The sample in question was peripheral blood mononuclear cells (PBMCs), obtained before the second cycle of nivolumab. These TCRs come from a human donor with classical Hodgkin lymphoma.

The V and J genes are TRBV5-1 and TRBJ2-5; either TRBD1 or TRBD2 may fit D (5 bases each). The V end lost 1 base, the J end lost 4 bases, and 8 bases lay between the germline ends. Germline lookup yields CDR1 SGHRS and CDR2 YFSETQ. The CDR3 is 13 amino acids. CDR3 bases: TGCGCCAGCAGCTTGTGGGGGACAGAGACCCAGTACTTC. It translates to CASSLWGTETQYF.

The rearrangement uses TRBV21-1 and TRBJ1-5; the table's D call TRBD1 went unverified against the DNA. TRBV21-1 is a listed pseudogene. The CDR3 runs to 16 residues. The CDR3 loop reads CASSKGQGRSNQPQHF. In DNA form, the CDR3 reads TGTGCCAGCAGCAAGGGACAGGGAAGGAGCAATCAGCCCCAGCATTTT.

This clone was counted only a few times. V usage is TRBV27 and J usage is TRBJ1-5, with 7 bases identical to TRBD1. Germline CDR1 and CDR2: MNHEY and SMNVEV (reference sequence). This CDR3 region has 16 residues. The ends lost 6 bases at V and 0 bases at J; junction bases unmatched: 8. In DNA form, the CDR3 reads TGTGCCAGCAGGGAGTCAGGGGGTAATAGCAATCAGCCCCAGCATTTT. Protein product: CASRESGGNSNQPQHF.

The J gene is TRBJ1-2, the V gene TRBV2; a weak D match, TRBD1 (5 bases). This CDR3 is 13 amino acids long. Germline loops: CDR1 SNHLY, CDR2 FYNNEI. Trimming stripped 4 bases from V and 6 bases from J, with 12 bases between. The DNA of the CDR3 is TGTGCCAGCAGTGTGGGAGGGGACCATGGCTACACCTTC. Its protein is CASSVGGDHGYTF.

The chain recombines TRBV28 with TRBJ1-1; D ambiguous. V shed 2 bases and J shed 4 bases, with 11 bases lying between them. CDR1 and CDR2 from the germline V gene are MDHEN and SYDVKM. This CDR3 region has 14 residues. The CDR3 loop is CASSLLSTTTEAFF. The CDR3 coding sequence is TGTGCCAGCAGTTTACTCTCGACGACCACTGAAGCTTTCTTT. Full variable domain (remainder filled in from reference TRBV28 and TRBJ1-1): DVKVTQSSRYLVKRTGEKVFLECVQDMDHENMFWYRQDPGLGLRLIYFSYDVKMKEKGDIPEGYSVSREKKERFSLILESASTNQTSMYLCASSLLSTTTEAFFGQGTRLTVV.

This clone came up many times. This CDR3 reads CASSVEPGQNQPQHF. The CDR3 nucleotides are TGTGCCAGCAGTGTCGAACCGGGACAGAATCAGCCCCAGCATTTT. J is TRBJ1-5 and V is TRBV6-1; 7 bases agree with TRBD1. The CDR3 length is 15 residues. CDR1 is MNHNS and CDR2 is SASEGT in the germline V gene. With 4 bases clipped from V and 4 bases from J, the junction kept 7 bases outside the gene matches.

CDR3 bases: TGTGCCTGGAGTGCTCCGCAGCGGACTCCCTCGGGGCAGTACTTC. Its translation is CAWSAPQRTPSGQYF. V gene TRBV30 combines with J gene TRBJ2-7, with D possibly TRBD2 on 5 matching bases. Trimming took off 1 base at V and 9 bases at J, with 22 bases between the two ends. This CDR3 spans 15 amino acids. Per the germline V gene, CDR1 is GTSNPN and CDR2 is SVGIG (reference sequence).

As for this clone: This CDR3 is also generated by other DNA sequences in the sample. V usage is TRBV7-2 and J usage is TRBJ2-3, with 9 bases lining up with TRBD2. Germline trimming cut 3 bases from V and 1 base from J; bases unmatched to any gene: 2. This CDR3 comprises 15 residues. CDR1 SGHTA and CDR2 FQGNSA come from the germline V gene. CDR3 region: CASSLRTSGTDTQYF. The DNA for the CDR3 is TGTGCCAGCAGCTTGAGGACTAGCGGCACAGATACGCAGTATTTT.

The V gene is TRBV7-9, the J gene TRBJ2-1, with D perhaps assigned TRBD1 or TRBD2 (5 bases each). The germline V gene has CDR1 SEHNR and CDR2 FQNEAQ (reference sequence). V lost 6 bases to trimming and J lost 5 bases, with 17 bases between them. This CDR3 has 15 amino acids. The CDR3 loop reads CASSFGTDTDNEQFF. The DNA of the CDR3 is TGTGCCAGCAGTTTCGGGACGGACACCGACAATGAGCAGTTCTTC. Complete variable domain (other parts from reference TRBV7-9 and TRBJ2-1): DTGVSQNPRHKITKRGQNVTFRCDPISEHNRLYWYRQTLGQGPEFLTYFQNEAQLEKSRLLSDRFSAERPKGSFSTLEIQRTEQGDSAMYLCASSFGTDTDNEQFFGPGTRLTVL.

The chain joins TRBV23-1 to TRBJ1-5; possibly TRBD1 for D (5 bases). Being an ORF, TRBV23-1 has a function that is uncertain. This CDR3 has 13 amino acids. Trimming removed 8 bases from V and 5 bases from J, with 13 bases in between. CDR3 sequence: CASAGGSYQPQHF. In nucleotides, the CDR3 is TGCGCCAGCGCGGGGGGGTCGTATCAGCCCCAGCATTTT.

This clone was recorded only once. For the CDR3, the DNA is TGTGCCAGCGAGATAGACTACGAGCAGTACTTC. Amino acids: CASEIDYEQYF. The rearrangement joins TRBV6-1 to TRBJ2-7; D remains unclear. V was shortened by 8 bases and J by 3 bases, with 8 bases between the two germline ends. This CDR3 spans 11 amino acids. Germline loops: CDR1 MNHNS, CDR2 SASEGT.

This clone was found a few times. V is TRBV25-1 and J is TRBJ2-5, with D possibly TRBD2 on 6 matching bases. CDR3 length equals 15 residues. Germline V CDR1 and CDR2: MGHDK, SYGVNS. Between the trimmed V and J ends, which lost 2 bases and 2 bases, there was a span of 12 bases. The CDR3, as DNA: TGTGCCAGCAGTGAAGCGCGGGGCATACAAGAGACCCAGTACTTC. Encoded protein: CASSEARGIQETQYF.

The rearrangement uses TRBV7-2 and TRBJ2-1, with D perhaps TRBD1 or TRBD2 (5 bases each). CDR1 and CDR2 (germline): SGHTA, FQGNSA. V dropped 5 bases and J dropped 9 bases, with 17 bases sitting between them. The CDR3 spans 14 residues. CDR3 protein: CASSPRAGVGEQFF. The DNA of the CDR3 is TGTGCCAGCAGCCCCAGGGCCGGGGTGGGTGAGCAGTTCTTC.

The gene calls are TRBV11-2 and TRBJ1-2, with 7 positions matching TRBD1. CDR3 size: 17 residues. Germline CDR1 reads SGHAT; CDR2 reads FQNNGV. After removal of 5 bases from V and 2 bases from J, the junction contained 14 bases not matched to a gene. Here the CDR3 reads CASSARRGQSLNYGYTF. As DNA, the CDR3 is TGTGCCAGCAGCGCTAGGAGGGGACAGAGTTTAAACTATGGCTACACCTTC.

This rearrangement joins TRBV27 to TRBJ2-7, with D perhaps matching TRBD1 (5 bases). This CDR3 is 14 amino acids long. Per germline, CDR1 MNHEY and CDR2 SMNVEV (reference sequence). V lost 7 bases and J 2 bases, leaving 15 bases between the germline ends. DNA of the CDR3: TGTGCCAGCACCCCTCCCGACAGACCCTACGAGCAGTACTTC. Its translation is CASTPPDRPYEQYF.

The chain carries TRBV6-6 and TRBJ2-5; D unresolved. The CDR3 runs 15 residues. The V gene lost 2 bases and the J gene lost 6 bases, with 16 bases spanning the gap. The germline gives CDR1 MNHNY, CDR2 SVGAGI (reference sequence). CDR3: CASSYGRDGRQTQYF. The CDR3 DNA reads as TGTGCCAGCAGTTACGGTAGGGATGGCCGCCAGACCCAGTACTTC.

This clone was recorded a few times. V usage is TRBV28 and J usage is TRBJ2-3; the match to TRBD2 covers 12 bases. J was trimmed by 2 bases and V by 6 bases; bases with no gene match: 6. Germline CDR1 MDHEN, CDR2 SYDVKM. This CDR3 spans 16 amino acids. The CDR3 is CASRGLAGLITDTQYF. The CDR3 DNA is TGTGCCAGCAGAGGACTAGCGGGGCTCATCACAGATACGCAGTATTTT.

This sequence joins TRBV5-5 and TRBJ1-4; D unclear. Germline V gives CDR1 SGHKS, CDR2 YYEKEE (reference sequence). Trimming left V 1 base short and J 5 bases short, with 9 bases between. The CDR3 totals 14 residues. The CDR3 loop reads CASSLFTANEKLFF. CDR3 coding DNA: TGTGCCAGCAGCTTGTTTACAGCAAATGAAAAACTGTTTTTT.

In the case of this clone: The same CDR3 is also encoded by other DNA sequences in this sample. V and J are TRBV15 and TRBJ2-5; 8 bases map to TRBD2. This CDR3 region has 13 residues. The germline V gene encodes CDR1 LNHNV and CDR2 YYDKDF (reference sequence). V shed 6 bases, J shed 4 bases, and the junction held 4 bases outside the gene matches. CDR3 amino acids: CATSRRGAETQYF. The CDR3 region has the DNA TGTGCCACCAGTAGGCGGGGGGCAGAGACCCAGTACTTC.

This clone has only one observation. This chain joins TRBV2 and TRBJ2-7; D ambiguous. The CDR3 length is 12 residues. The V end lost 6 bases, the J end lost 2 bases, and 8 bases lay between the germline ends. CDR1 is SNHLY and CDR2 is FYNNEI in the germline V gene. The CDR3 spells CASSGQAYEQYF. CDR3 nucleotide sequence: TGTGCCAGCAGCGGTCAAGCCTACGAGCAGTACTTC. Variable domain in full (rest from reference TRBV2 and TRBJ2-7): EPEVTQTPSHQVTQMGQEVILRCVPISNHLYFYWYRQILGQKVEFLVSFYNNEISEKSEIFDDQFSVERPDGSNFTLKIRSTKLEDSAMYFCASSGQAYEQYFGPGTRLTVT.